Following are 13 T cell receptor beta chains from one sample sequenced in a study of blood T cell repertoires in COVID-19. Generated by immunoSEQ multiplex PCR, the TCRdb table keeps only in-frame clones and is missing some. The sample has about 270,000 clones, about nine tenths seen once. Material for sequencing was peripheral blood. These receptors were taken from a woman in her 30s with COVID-19, enrolled during active disease.

The chain has TRBV25-1 and TRBJ2-1; a possible D gene is TRBD2 (5 bases). This CDR3 contains 14 residues. Germline CDR1 reads MGHDK; CDR2 reads SYGVNS. Trimming stripped 4 bases from V and 15 bases from J, with 22 bases between. The DNA for the CDR3 is TGTGCCAGCAGTGTCCACCCCGATCGGGATTGGCTGTTCTTC. Translated: CASSVHPDRDWLFF.

V gene TRBV20-1 combines with J gene TRBJ2-7; maybe TRBD2 (6 bases). Germline CDR1 is DFQATT and CDR2 is SNEGSKA (reference sequence). CDR3 length: 11 amino acids. With 6 bases removed from V and 7 bases from J, the gap between germline ends came to 13 bases. In DNA, the CDR3 is TGCAGTGCAAGACTGGCGGGGGAGCAGTACTTC. Encoded protein: CSARLAGEQYF.

This chain's CDR3 is CASSFTSGGETQYF. The CDR3 nucleotides read TGTGCCAGCAGCTTCACTAGCGGGGGAGAGACCCAGTACTTC. The J gene is TRBJ2-5, the V gene TRBV11-2; 11 bases are shared with TRBD2. The germline V gene encodes CDR1 SGHAT and CDR2 FQNNGV. Germline trimming cut 3 bases from V and 4 bases from J; bases unmatched to any gene: 1. This CDR3 is 14 amino acids long.

This chain joins TRBV5-1 and TRBJ1-2; D unclear. Germline V CDR1 and CDR2: SGHRS, YFSETQ. V was clipped by 4 bases and J by 3 bases, with 13 bases between them. This CDR3 comprises 14 residues. The CDR3 here is CASSPSTGDYGYTF. In nucleotides, the CDR3 is TGCGCCAGCAGCCCGTCGACCGGGGACTATGGCTACACCTTC.

The chain combines TRBV5-1 with TRBJ1-5; D may be TRBD1 (6 bases). Between the trimmed V and J ends, which lost 0 bases and 4 bases, there was a span of 23 bases. This CDR3 is 19 amino acids long. Germline assignment: CDR1 SGHRS and CDR2 YFSETQ. The CDR3 spells CASSLGFTTGGSGNQPQHF. The DNA of the CDR3 is TGCGCCAGCAGCTTGGGATTTACAACGGGGGGCTCTGGTAATCAGCCCCAGCATTTT.

V usage is TRBV12-5 and J usage is TRBJ1-1; D unresolved. With 1 base removed from V and 6 bases from J, the gap between germline ends came to 9 bases. The germline V gene encodes CDR1 LGHNT and CDR2 FRNRAP. CDR3 length: 13 residues. The CDR3 coding sequence is TGTGCTAGTGGTTTGGCACTGCCTGCTGAAGCTTTCTTT. Residues: CASGLALPAEAFF. Drawing the rest from reference TRBV12-5 and TRBJ1-1, the complete variable domain is DARVTQTPRHKVTEMGQEVTMRCQPILGHNTVFWYRQTMMQGLELLAYFRNRAPLDDSGMPKDRFSAEMPDATLATLKIQPSEPRDSAVYFCASGLALPAEAFFGQGTRLTVV.

This chain connects TRBV5-1 to TRBJ2-3; TRBD2 matches 10 bases. This CDR3 has 15 residues. Per the germline V gene, CDR1 is SGHRS and CDR2 is YFSETQ. V trimming: 5 bases; J trimming: 2 bases; junction bases outside the gene matches: 5. The CDR3 DNA sequence: TGCGCCAGCAGGACGGGACTAGCGCCCACAGATACGCAGTATTTT. It encodes CASRTGLAPTDTQYF.

This clone has ten or more counts. V is TRBV2 and J is TRBJ1-5; D is unclear. CDR1 and CDR2 from the germline V gene are SNHLY and FYNNEI. The CDR3 extends over 14 amino acids. V was trimmed by 7 bases and J by 3 bases, leaving 13 bases between them. In nucleotides, the CDR3 is TGTGCCAGCAAACCGGAGGGCAACAATCAGCCCCAGCATTTT. Translating gives CASKPEGNNQPQHF.

In its sample, this clone was seen a few times. The chain recombines TRBV19 with TRBJ2-1, with D perhaps TRBD2 (7 bases). The CDR3 has 15 residues. Germline V gives CDR1 LNHDA, CDR2 SQIVND (reference sequence). Trimming took 5 bases from V and 2 from J, leaving 13 bases between them. The CDR3: CASSRGAYPYNEQFF. CDR3 nucleotides: TGTGCCAGTAGTCGGGGGGCCTATCCCTACAATGAGCAGTTCTTC.

The chain combines TRBV3-1 (or the pseudogene TRBV3-2) with TRBJ2-7; D is ambiguous. The CDR3 has 13 residues. Per germline, CDR1 LGHDT and CDR2 YNNKEL (reference sequence). Trimming pared 4 bases from V and 9 bases from J, leaving 16 bases between. The CDR3 DNA sequence: TGTGCCAGCAGCCGGGCTGGTAGATGGCGGCAGTACTTC. It specifies CASSRAGRWRQYF.

The gene calls are TRBV5-1 and TRBJ2-5; 12 bases are shared with TRBD2. The CDR3 is made up of 18 amino acids. Looked up from germline, CDR1 is SGHRS and CDR2 is YFSETQ. The V gene end was trimmed by 0 bases and the J gene end by 4 bases; junction bases not matched to a gene: 10. This CDR3 reads CASSLALAGGALGETQYF. The CDR3 DNA is TGCGCCAGCAGCTTGGCACTAGCGGGGGGTGCTTTGGGAGAGACCCAGTACTTC.

The chain employs TRBV19 and TRBJ1-1, with D tentatively TRBD1 (5 bases). The CDR3 consists of 17 residues. Deletions cut 3 bases from V and 0 bases from J, with 17 bases between. Looked up from germline, CDR1 is LNHDA and CDR2 is SQIVND (reference sequence). CDR3 protein: CASSILPGGGMNTEAFF. The CDR3 nucleotides are TGTGCCAGTAGTATTCTTCCTGGGGGGGGAATGAACACTGAAGCTTTCTTT.

This clone came up once. The genes are TRBV27 and TRBJ2-7; TRBD1 matches at 8 bases. This CDR3 spans 16 amino acids. V shed 6 bases, J shed 3 bases, and the junction held 13 bases outside the gene matches. Germline loops: CDR1 MNHEY, CDR2 SMNVEV (reference sequence). CDR3 sequence (DNA): TGTGCCAGCAGGACCGACGGGGGACAGGCGCACTACGAGCAGTACTTC. Protein product: CASRTDGGQAHYEQYF.